This T cell receptor (beta chain) comes out of a study of OX40 agonist ivuxolimab in advanced cancers. Between the trimmed V and J ends, which lost 7 bases and 3 bases, there was a span of 16 bases. This CDR3 spans 15 amino acids. Germline V gene lookup returns CDR1 MNHNY and CDR2 SVGAGI (reference sequence). Assay used: immunoSEQ multiplex PCR; TCRdb lists only in-frame clones, some missing. The sample records 90,000 to 100,000 clones, 91% being singletons. Sequenced here: CD4+ or CD8+ T cells sorted from blood, sampled in a trial of the OX40 agonist ivuxolimab. This TCR was sampled from an adult with an advanced solid tumor such as melanoma, head and neck, liver or kidney cancer. The chain couples TRBV6-6 to TRBJ2-4; D is undetermined. As DNA, the CDR3 is TGTGCCAGCACCTCCTTGGATCTGGACAAAAACATTCAGTACTTC. Translation: CASTSLDLDKNIQYF.